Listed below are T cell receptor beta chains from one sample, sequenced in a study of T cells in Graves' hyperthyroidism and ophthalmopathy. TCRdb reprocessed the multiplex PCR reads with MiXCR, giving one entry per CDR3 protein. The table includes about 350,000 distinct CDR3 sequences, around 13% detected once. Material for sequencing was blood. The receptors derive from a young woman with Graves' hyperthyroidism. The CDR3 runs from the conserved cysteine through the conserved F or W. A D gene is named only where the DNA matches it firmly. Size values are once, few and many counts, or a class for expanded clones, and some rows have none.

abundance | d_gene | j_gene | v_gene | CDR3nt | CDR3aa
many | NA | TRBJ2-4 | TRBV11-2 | TGTGCCAGCAGCCGAATACAGGGACCCAAAAACATTCAGTACTTC | CASSRIQGPKNIQYF
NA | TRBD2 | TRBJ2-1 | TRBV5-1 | TGCGCCAGCAGCTTAGCGGGAGATAGGGGCAATGAGCAGTTCTTC | CASSLAGDRGNEQFF
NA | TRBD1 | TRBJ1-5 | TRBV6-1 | TGTGCCAGCAGGAAGACAGGGCGCAATCAGCCCCAGCATTTT | CASRKTGRNQPQHF
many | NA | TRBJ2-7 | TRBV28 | TGTGCCAGCAGTTTAGTGGTGCCTGAAAGGGAGCAGTACTTC | CASSLVVPEREQYF
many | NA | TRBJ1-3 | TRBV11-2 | TGTGCCAGCAGCTTGTCGACAGCCGGCTCTGGAAACACCATATATTTT | CASSLSTAGSGNTIYF
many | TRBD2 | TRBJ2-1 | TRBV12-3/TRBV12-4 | TGTGCCAGCAGCCGGACTAGCGGGAGGCCCTGGGATGAGCAGTTCTTC | CASSRTSGRPWDEQFF
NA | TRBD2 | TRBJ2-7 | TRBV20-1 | TGCAGTGCCGGACTAGCGGAATACGAGCAGTACTTC | CSAGLAEYEQYF
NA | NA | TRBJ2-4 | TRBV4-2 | TGTGCCAGCAGCCAAGAAGGGGGGCCTTCAAACATTCAGTACTTC | CASSQEGGPSNIQYF
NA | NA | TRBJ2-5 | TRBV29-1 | TGCAGCGATGCTCCAGTGAGGTGGCCAAACCAAGAGACCCAGTACTTC | CSDAPVRWPNQETQYF
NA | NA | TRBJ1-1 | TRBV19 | TGTGCCAGTAGTAGCAGTCGTGGCGGGGGCACTGAAGCTTTCTTT | CASSSSRGGGTEAFF
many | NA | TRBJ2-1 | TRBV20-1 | TGCAGTGCTCCTCGACCAGGCGCGGGGAATGAGCAGTTCTTC | CSAPRPGAGNEQFF
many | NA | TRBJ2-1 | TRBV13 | TGTGCCAGCAGCCCCGACAGGTTGTGGCATGAGCAGTTCTTC | CASSPDRLWHEQFF
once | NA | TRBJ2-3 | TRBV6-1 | TGTGCCAGCAGCCGGGCCAGCGCAGATACGCAGTATTTT | CASSRASADTQYF
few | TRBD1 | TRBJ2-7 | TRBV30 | TGTGCCCAGCGGGGACAGGGAGAATTTGGGCAGTACTTC | CAQRGQGEFGQYF
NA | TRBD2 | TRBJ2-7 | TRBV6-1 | TGTGCCAGCAGTGTACTCCCGGGAGGGGACTCCGAGCAGTACTTC | CASSVLPGGDSEQYF
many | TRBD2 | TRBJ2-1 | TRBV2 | TGTGCCAGCAGTGAGGGTTTCCTAGCGGGAAAGGGTGAGCAGTTCTTC | CASSEGFLAGKGEQFF
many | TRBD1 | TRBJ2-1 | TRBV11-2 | TGTGCCAGCAGCTTGGGGACAGGGCTCAATGAGCAGTTCTTC | CASSLGTGLNEQFF
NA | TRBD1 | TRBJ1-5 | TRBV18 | TGTGCCAGCTCACGCTCCGGGACAGGGGGTTTGTACGGCAATCAGCCCCAGCATTTT | CASSRSGTGGLYGNQPQHF
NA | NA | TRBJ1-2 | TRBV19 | TGTGCCAGTAGTATAGGAAGTACAGGGATCCTCGTCTATGGCTACACCTTC | CASSIGSTGILVYGYTF
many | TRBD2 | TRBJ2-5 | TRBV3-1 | TGTGCCAGCAGCCAAGCGTGGGGGGGACAAGAGACCCAGTACTTC | CASSQAWGGQETQYF
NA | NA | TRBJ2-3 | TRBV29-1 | TGCAGCGTGGACTTGGGGGACAAACGCACAGATACGCAGTATTTT | CSVDLGDKRTDTQYF
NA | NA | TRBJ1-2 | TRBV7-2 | TGTGCCAGCAGCCCTTCCGGGACGGACTATGGCTACACCTTC | CASSPSGTDYGYTF
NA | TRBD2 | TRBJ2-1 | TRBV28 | TGTGCCAGCAGACAGCTAGCGGGAGGAGAGAACAATGAGCAGTTCTTC | CASRQLAGGENNEQFF
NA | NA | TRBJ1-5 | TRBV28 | TGTGCCAGCATCCCGCTACAGGAAGAGAATCTTAGGAAGCCCCAGCATTTT | CASIPLQEENLRKPQHF
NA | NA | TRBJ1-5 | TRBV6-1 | TGTGCCAGCAGTTTCGGGGCAGGGAATGGTCAGCCCCAGCATTTT | CASSFGAGNGQPQHF
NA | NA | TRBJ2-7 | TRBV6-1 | TGTGCCAGCAGTTCTCCTGGGAGCTACTACGAGCAGTACTTC | CASSSPGSYYEQYF